The T cell receptor (beta chain) described here comes from a study of cytomegalovirus exposure and HLA in healthy donors. Germline V gene data show CDR1 as MGHRA and CDR2 as YSYEKL. The CDR3 is 13 residues long. J gave up 3 bases and V 4 bases, and 2 bases lay outside the gene matches. PCR primers comprised 60 Vbeta and 13 Jbeta primers. Data came from immunoSEQ multiplex PCR; TCRdb stores just in-frame clones and leaves some out. Among about 130,000 clones listed, approximately 80% were seen once. Findings of the study overall: Among TCR beta chains, those listed as cytomegalovirus-associated numbered around 180.

A note on this clone: Its antigen remains unidentified.

The sequence was collected from a male donor in good health and CMV-seronegative. Sample: PBMCs. This sequence joins TRBV4-1 and TRBJ1-1; 7 bases match TRBD1. The CDR3 DNA sequence: TGCGCCAGCAGCCGACAGGGACACACTGAAGCTTTCTTT. Encoded protein: CASSRQGHTEAFF.